The present T cell receptor (beta chain) was sequenced within a study of CD8 T cells in ankylosing spondylitis. This CDR3 has 11 amino acids. The V end was cut by 10 bases, the J end by 9 bases, with 13 bases between. TCRdb reanalysed the 5' RACE reads using MiXCR and keeps one entry per CDR3 protein. The table has fewer than 350,000 distinct CDR3 sequences, about 9.9% seen once. The gene calls are TRBV12-3 or TRBV12-4 and TRBJ1-3; D not certain. The clonotype comes from a female donor with ankylosing spondylitis or in good health (not recorded which). Sequencing used blood, either unsorted or a sorted T cell fraction (not recorded which). CDR3 amino acids: CATPRLGTIYF. CDR3 nucleotides: TGTGCCACCCCGAGGCTGGGCACCATATATTTT.